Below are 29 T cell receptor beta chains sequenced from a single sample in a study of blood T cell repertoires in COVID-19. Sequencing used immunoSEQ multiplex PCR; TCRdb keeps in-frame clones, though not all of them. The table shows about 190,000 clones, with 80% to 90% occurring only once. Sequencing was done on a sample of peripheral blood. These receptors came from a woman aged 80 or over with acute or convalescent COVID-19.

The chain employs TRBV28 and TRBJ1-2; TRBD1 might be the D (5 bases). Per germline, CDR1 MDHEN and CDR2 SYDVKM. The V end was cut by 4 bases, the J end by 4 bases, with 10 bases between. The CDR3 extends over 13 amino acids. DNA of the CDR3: TGTGCCAGCAGTTCCCCGCAGGGCTATGGCTACACCTTC. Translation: CASSSPQGYGYTF.

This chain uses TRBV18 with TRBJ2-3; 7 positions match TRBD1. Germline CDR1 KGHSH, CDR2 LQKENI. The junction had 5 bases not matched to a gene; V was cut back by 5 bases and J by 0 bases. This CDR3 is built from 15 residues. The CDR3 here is CASSLQGPSTDTQYF. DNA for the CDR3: TGTGCCAGCTCATTACAGGGGCCCAGCACAGATACGCAGTATTTT.

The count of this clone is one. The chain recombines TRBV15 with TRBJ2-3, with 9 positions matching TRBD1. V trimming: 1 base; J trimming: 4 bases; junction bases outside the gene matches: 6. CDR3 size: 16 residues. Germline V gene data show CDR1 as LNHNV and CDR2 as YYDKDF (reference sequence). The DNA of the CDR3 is TGTGCCACCAGCAGAGGGGACAGGGTAACGGCAGATACGCAGTATTTT. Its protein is CATSRGDRVTADTQYF.

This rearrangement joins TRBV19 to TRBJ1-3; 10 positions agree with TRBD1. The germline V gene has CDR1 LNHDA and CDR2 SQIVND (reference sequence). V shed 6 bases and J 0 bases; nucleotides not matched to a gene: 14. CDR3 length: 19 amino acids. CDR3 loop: CASSPGQGNLLLSGNTIYF. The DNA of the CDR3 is TGTGCCAGTAGCCCGGGACAGGGGAATCTATTACTCTCTGGAAACACCATATATTTT. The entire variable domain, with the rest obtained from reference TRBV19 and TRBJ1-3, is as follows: DGGITQSPKYLFRKEGQNVTLSCEQNLNHDAMYWYRQDPGQGLRLIYYSQIVNDFQKGDIAEGYSVSREKKESFPLTVTSAQKNPTAFYLCASSPGQGNLLLSGNTIYFGEGSWLTVV.

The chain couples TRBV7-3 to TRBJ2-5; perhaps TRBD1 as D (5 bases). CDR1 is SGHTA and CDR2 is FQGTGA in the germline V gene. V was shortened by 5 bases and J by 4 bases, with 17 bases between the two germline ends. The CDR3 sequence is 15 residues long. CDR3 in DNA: TGTGCCAGCAGCCAAGGGGCAGGATCAGGAGAGACCCAGTACTTC. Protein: CASSQGAGSGETQYF.

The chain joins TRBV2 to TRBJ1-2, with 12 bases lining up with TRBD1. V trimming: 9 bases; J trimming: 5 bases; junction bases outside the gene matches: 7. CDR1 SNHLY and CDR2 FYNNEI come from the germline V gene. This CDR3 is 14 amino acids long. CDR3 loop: CASNPGQGAYGYTF. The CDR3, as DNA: TGTGCCAGTAATCCGGGACAGGGGGCTTATGGCTACACCTTC. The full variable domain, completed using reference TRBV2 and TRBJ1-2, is EPEVTQTPSHQVTQMGQEVILRCVPISNHLYFYWYRQILGQKVEFLVSFYNNEISEKSEIFDDQFSVERPDGSNFTLKIRSTKLEDSAMYFCASNPGQGAYGYTFGSGTRLTVV.

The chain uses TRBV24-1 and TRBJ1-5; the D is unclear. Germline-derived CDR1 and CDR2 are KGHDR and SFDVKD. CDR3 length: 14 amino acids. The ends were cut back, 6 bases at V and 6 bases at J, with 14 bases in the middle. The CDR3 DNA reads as TGTGCCACCAGTTACGGGAAAAATAGTCAGCCCCAGCATTTT. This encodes CATSYGKNSQPQHF.

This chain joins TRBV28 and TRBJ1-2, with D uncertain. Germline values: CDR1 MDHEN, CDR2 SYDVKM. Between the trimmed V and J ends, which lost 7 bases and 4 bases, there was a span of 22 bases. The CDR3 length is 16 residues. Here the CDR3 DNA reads TGTGCCAGCACCATGGGAGGTTCCCCTCAGGTCTATGGCTACACCTTC. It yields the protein CASTMGGSPQVYGYTF.

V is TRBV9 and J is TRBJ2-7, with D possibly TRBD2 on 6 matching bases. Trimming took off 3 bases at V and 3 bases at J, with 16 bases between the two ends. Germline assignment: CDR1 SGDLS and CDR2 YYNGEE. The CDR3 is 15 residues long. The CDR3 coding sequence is TGTGCCAGCAGCGCGACGGGAGAAGGGTACTACGAGCAGTACTTC. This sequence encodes CASSATGEGYYEQYF.

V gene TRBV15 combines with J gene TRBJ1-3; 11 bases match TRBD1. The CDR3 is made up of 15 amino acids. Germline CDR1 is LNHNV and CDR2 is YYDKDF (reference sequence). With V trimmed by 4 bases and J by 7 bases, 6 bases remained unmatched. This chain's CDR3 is CATSKAGTGGNTIYF. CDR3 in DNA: TGTGCCACCAGCAAGGCAGGGACAGGGGGGAACACCATATATTTT.

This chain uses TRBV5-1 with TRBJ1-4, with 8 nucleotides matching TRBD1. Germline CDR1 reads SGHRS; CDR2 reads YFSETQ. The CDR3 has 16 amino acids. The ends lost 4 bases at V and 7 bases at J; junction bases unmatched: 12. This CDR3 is CASSLQAQGASEKLFF. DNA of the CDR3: TGCGCCAGCAGCCTTCAGGCGCAGGGGGCTTCTGAAAAACTGTTTTTT.

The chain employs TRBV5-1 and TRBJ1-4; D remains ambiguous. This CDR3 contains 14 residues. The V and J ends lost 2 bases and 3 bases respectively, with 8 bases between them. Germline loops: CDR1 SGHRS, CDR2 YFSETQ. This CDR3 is CASSLRTSNEKLFF. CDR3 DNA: TGCGCCAGCAGCTTACGGACTTCTAATGAAAAACTGTTTTTT.

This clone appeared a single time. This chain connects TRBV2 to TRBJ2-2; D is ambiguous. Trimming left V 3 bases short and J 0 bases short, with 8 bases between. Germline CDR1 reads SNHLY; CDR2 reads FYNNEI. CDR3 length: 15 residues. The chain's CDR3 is CASSEARANTGELFF. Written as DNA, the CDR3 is TGTGCCAGCAGTGAGGCTAGAGCGAACACCGGGGAGCTGTTTTTT.

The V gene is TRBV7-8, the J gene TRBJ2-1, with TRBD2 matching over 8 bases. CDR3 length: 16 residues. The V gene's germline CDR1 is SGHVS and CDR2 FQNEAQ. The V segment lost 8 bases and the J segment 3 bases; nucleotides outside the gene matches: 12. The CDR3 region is CASSPSGSNLYNEQFF. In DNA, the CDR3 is TGTGCCAGCTCTCCAAGCGGGAGTAATCTCTACAATGAGCAGTTCTTC.

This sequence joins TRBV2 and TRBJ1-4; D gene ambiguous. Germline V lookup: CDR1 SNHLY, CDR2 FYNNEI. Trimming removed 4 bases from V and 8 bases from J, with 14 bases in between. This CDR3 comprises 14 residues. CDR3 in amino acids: CASSGSGKVEKLFF. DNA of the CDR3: TGTGCCAGCAGTGGATCCGGGAAAGTCGAAAAACTGTTTTTT.

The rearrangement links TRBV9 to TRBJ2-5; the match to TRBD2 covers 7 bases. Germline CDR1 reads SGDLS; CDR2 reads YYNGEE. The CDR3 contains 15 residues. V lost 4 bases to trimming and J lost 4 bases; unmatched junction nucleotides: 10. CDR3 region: CASSPRGVYGETQYF. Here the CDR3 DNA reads TGTGCCAGCAGCCCCCGGGGGGTATACGGAGAGACCCAGTACTTC.

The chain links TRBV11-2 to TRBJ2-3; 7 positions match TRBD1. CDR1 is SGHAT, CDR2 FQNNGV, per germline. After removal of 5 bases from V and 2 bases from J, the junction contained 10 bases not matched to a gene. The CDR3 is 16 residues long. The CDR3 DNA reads TGTGCCAGCAGCACCAGGACAGGAACAACCACAGATACGCAGTATTTT. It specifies CASSTRTGTTTDTQYF.

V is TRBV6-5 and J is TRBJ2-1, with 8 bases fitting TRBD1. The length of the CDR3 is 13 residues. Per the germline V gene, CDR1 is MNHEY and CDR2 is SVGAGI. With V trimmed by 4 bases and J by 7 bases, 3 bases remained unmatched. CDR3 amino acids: CASSWDRLNEQFF. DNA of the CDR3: TGTGCCAGCAGTTGGGACAGGTTGAATGAGCAGTTCTTC.

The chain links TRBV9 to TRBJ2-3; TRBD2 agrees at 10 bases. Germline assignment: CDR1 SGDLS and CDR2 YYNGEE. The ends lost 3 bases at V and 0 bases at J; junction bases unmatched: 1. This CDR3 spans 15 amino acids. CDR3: CASSEAGGSTDTQYF. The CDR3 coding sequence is TGTGCCAGCAGCGAAGCGGGAGGGAGCACAGATACGCAGTATTTT.

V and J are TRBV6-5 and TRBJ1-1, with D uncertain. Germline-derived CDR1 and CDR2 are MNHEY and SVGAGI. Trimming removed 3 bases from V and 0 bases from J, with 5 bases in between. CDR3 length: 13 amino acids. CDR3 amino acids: CASSYQVNTEAFF. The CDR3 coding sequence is TGTGCCAGCAGTTATCAGGTGAACACTGAAGCTTTCTTT.

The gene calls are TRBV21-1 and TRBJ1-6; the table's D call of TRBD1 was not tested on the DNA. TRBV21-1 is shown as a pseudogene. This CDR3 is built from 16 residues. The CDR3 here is CASNENACRRNSPLHF. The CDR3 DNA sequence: TGTGCCAGCAACGAAAATGCCTGCAGGCGTAATTCACCCCTCCACTTT.

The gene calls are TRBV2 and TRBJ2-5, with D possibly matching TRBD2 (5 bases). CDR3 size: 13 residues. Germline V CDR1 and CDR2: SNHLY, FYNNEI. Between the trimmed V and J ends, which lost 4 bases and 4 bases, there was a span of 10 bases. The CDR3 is CASSALVGETQYF. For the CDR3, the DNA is TGTGCCAGCAGTGCACTAGTCGGAGAGACCCAGTACTTC.

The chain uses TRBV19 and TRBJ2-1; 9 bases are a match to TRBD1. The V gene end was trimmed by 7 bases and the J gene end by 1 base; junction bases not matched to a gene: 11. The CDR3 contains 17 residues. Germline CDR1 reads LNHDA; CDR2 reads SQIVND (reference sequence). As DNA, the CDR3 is TGTGCCAGTACCGGCGGACAGGGGTGGGTATCCTACAATGAGCAGTTCTTC. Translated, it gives CASTGGQGWVSYNEQFF.

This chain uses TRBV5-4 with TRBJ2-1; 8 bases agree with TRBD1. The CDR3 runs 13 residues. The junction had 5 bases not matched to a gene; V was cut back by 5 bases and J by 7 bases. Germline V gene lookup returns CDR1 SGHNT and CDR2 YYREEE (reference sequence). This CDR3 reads CASRPDRDNEQFF. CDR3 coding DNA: TGTGCCAGCAGACCGGACAGGGATAATGAGCAGTTCTTC.

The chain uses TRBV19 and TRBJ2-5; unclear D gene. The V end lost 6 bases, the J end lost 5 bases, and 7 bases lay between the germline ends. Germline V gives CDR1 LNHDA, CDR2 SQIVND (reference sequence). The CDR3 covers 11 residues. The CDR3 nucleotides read TGTGCCAGTAGCCCCAGGGAGACCCAGTACTTC. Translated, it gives CASSPRETQYF. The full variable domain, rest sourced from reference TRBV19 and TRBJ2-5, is DGGITQSPKYLFRKEGQNVTLSCEQNLNHDAMYWYRQDPGQGLRLIYYSQIVNDFQKGDIAEGYSVSREKKESFPLTVTSAQKNPTAFYLCASSPRETQYFGPGTRLLVL.

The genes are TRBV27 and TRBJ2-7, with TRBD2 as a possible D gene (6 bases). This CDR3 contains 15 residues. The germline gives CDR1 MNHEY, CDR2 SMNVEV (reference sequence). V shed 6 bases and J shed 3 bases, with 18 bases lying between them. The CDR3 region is CASSPSGTGHYEQYF. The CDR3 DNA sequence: TGTGCCAGCAGCCCATCCGGGACTGGACACTACGAGCAGTACTTC.

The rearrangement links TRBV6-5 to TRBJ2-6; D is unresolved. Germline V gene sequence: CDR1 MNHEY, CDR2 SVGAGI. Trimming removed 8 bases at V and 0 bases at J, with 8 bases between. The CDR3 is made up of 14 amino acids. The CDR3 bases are TGTGCCAGCTCGGGTAACTCTGGGGCCAACGTCCTGACTTTC. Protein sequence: CASSGNSGANVLTF.

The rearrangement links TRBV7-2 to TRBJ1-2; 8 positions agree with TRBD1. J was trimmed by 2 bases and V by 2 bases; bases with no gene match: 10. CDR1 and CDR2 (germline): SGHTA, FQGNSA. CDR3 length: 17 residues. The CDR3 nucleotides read TGTGCCAGCAGCTTAACCAGAGACAGGGGTAGGAACTATGGCTACACCTTC. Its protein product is CASSLTRDRGRNYGYTF.

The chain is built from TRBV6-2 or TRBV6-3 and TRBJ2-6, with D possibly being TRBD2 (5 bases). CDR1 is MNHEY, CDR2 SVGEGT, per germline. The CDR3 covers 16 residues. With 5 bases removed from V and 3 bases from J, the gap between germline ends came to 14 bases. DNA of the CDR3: TGTGCCAGCAGTCGCGAACGGAGGATTGGGGCCAACGTCCTGACTTTC. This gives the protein CASSRERRIGANVLTF.